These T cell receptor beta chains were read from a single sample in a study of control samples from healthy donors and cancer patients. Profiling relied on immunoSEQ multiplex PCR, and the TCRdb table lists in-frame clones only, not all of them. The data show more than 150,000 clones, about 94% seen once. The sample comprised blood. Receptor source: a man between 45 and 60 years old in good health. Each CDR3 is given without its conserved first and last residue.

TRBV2	ASLRGQSYEQY
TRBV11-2	ASSWTSGTDTQY
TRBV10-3	AIGSGLAGNEQF
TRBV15	ATSKGGLADTDTQY
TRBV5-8	ASSLNRDGVYGYT
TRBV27	ASSLWTGFSNSPLH
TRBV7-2	ASSSTPGVGEQY
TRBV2	ASSVTYNEQF
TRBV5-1	ASSATGTPNTEAF
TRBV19	ASFDRGSSYNEQF
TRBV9	ASSVEQGYEQY
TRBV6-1	ASSETAYEQY
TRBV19	ASRIQSNYGYT
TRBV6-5	ASSYSGGGPYEQY
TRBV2	ASSLGAGNQPQH
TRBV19	ASSTDRGQHGYT
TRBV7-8	ASSLAANSNQPQH
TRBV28	ASSLSTPLTYGYT
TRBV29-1	SADSSLEAF
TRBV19	ASSIGGERNEQF
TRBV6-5	ASSYSPWNEQF
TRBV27	ASSRTYDSYEQY
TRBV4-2	ASSQLRTSGTLGEQF
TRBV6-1	ASSDARRGEQF
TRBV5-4	ASSLDRAGNQPQH
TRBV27	ASSFRGGRSSLANYGYT
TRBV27	ASGYYEQY
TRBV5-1	ASSLEAVYGYT
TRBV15	ATSTRTGGGYT
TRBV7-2	ASSKSWGGRETQY
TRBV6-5	ASSKAGSGQPQH
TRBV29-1	SVGHPSSYEQY
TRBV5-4	ASSSLTAFGYT
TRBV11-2	ASSLGGGARYGYT
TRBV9	ASSPHQSYEQY
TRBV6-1	ASSEAGGEEETQY
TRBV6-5	ASRLAGPSTDTQY
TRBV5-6	ASSLATSGYTGELF
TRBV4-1	ASSPTSGTANTGELF
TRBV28	ASLGAGAISYNSPLH
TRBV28	ASSLSRADLNSPLH
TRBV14	ASSPRPNSPLH
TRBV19	ASITKSTHTNQPQH
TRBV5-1	ASSNGTGLYYEQY
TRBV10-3	AISDGLDVYEQY
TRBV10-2	ASSSDRVYGYT
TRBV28	ASKDGSYGYT
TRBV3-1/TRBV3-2	ASSLNGGSYEQY
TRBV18	ASSPTGSTEAF
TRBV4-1	ASSQEFRAGGPDTQY
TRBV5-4	ASRSLEGTEAF
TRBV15	ATSLRALEGNIQY
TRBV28	ASGSGSRETQY
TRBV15	ATSRGTGELF
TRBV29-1	SVDNRSGTGATEAF
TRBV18	ASSPVSGDSYEQY